This T cell receptor (beta chain) was sequenced for a study of response to subunit inactivated influenza vaccine. TCRdb ran MiXCR on the RT-PCR reads and lists one entry per CDR3 protein. Here the sample spans around 650,000 distinct CDR3 sequences, 15% to 18% being singletons. Study-level findings and limits: The study's authors posited that every seasonal influenza vaccination enlists few new T cells.

The V end lost 3 bases, the J end lost 6 bases, and 10 bases lay between the germline ends. The germline V gene has CDR1 DFQATT and CDR2 SNEGSKA (reference sequence). The CDR3 consists of 12 residues. This clonotype was counted a few times. The target antigen is unknown. This specimen consisted of PBMCs from blood, obtained approximately 12 days after vaccination. This receptor was obtained from a man aged 50-60 years who received an inactivated influenza vaccine. The rearrangement joins TRBV20-1 to TRBJ2-3; D unresolved. This CDR3 is CSARPATDTQYF. In nucleotides, the CDR3 is TGCAGTGCTAGGCCCGCCACGGATACGCAGTATTTT.